This T cell receptor beta chain was obtained from a study of blood T cell repertoires in COVID-19. On the study more broadly: From the United States, Italy and Spain came samples of acute and convalescent COVID-19. PBMCs, B-cell-depleted T cells, or T cells provided the cDNA or gDNA that made up the material.

The CDR3 length is 15 residues. Trimming took 1 base from V and 3 from J; bases not matched to a gene: 1. The germline V gene has CDR1 SGHTA and CDR2 FQGTGA. Authors' processing steps: Using reference gene primer amplification, nucleated cell counts were estimated. Clones were sequenced by immunoSEQ multiplex PCR, and TCRdb holds only the in-frame ones, with some missing. V, J and clone size are taken as reported in that table, and D and trimming were inferred from the DNA itself. The sample has about 160,000 clones, roughly 80% seen once. Material for sequencing was peripheral blood. The chain combines TRBV7-3 with TRBJ2-1; 9 nucleotides line up with TRBD1. This sequence originates from a man in his 60s with acute or convalescent COVID-19. The chain's CDR3 is CASSLMTGGYNEQFF. The CDR3 region has the DNA TGTGCCAGCAGCTTAATGACAGGGGGCTACAATGAGCAGTTCTTC.